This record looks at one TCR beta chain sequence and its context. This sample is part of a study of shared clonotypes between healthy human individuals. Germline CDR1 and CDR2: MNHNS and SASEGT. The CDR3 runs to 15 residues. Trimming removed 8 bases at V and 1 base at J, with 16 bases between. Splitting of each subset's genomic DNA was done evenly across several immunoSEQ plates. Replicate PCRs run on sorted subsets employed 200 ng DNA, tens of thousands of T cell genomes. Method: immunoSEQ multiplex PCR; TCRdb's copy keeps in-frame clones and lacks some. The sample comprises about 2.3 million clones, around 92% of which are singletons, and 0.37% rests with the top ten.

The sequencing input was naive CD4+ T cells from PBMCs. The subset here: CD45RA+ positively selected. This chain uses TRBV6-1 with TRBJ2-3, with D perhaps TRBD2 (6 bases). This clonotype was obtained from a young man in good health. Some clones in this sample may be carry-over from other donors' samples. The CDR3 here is CASDAGTVGTDTQYF. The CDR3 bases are TGTGCCAGCGACGCCGGGACTGTAGGCACAGATACGCAGTATTTT.